These 12 T cell receptor beta chains originate from one sample sequenced in a study of blood T cell repertoires in COVID-19. Assay used: immunoSEQ multiplex PCR; TCRdb lists only in-frame clones, some missing. The repertoire holds roughly 130,000 clones, just under 80% seen once, with roughly 17% in the top ten. Specimen: peripheral blood. Every receptor here comes from a man between 60 and 75 years old with active or convalescent COVID-19.

The rearrangement uses TRBV12-3 or TRBV12-4 and TRBJ2-7; a weak D match, TRBD1 (5 bases). The CDR3 is 13 residues long. The V gene lost 8 bases and the J gene lost 0 bases, with 11 bases spanning the gap. CDR3 nucleotides: TGTGCCAGCGCAAGGGGCAGCTCCTACGAGCAGTACTTC. Encoded protein: CASARGSSYEQYF.

This clone was detected only a few times. The chain has TRBV6-5 and TRBJ1-5; 9 nucleotides line up with TRBD1. Germline CDR1 is MNHEY and CDR2 is SVGAGI. The CDR3 is made up of 15 amino acids. The V and J ends lost 6 bases and 4 bases, in that order; junction bases with no gene match: 7. CDR3 sequence: CASSQDRGGNQPQHF. The CDR3 region has the DNA TGTGCCAGCAGCCAGGACAGGGGCGGTAATCAGCCCCAGCATTTT.

The chain has TRBV2 and TRBJ2-4; TRBD2 aligns across 7 bases. Germline trimming cut 7 bases from V and 1 base from J; bases unmatched to any gene: 13. The length of the CDR3 is 17 residues. Germline CDR1 SNHLY, CDR2 FYNNEI. CDR3 region: CASNTRSGGVAKNIQYF. CDR3 DNA: TGTGCCAGCAACACAAGGTCGGGAGGAGTCGCCAAAAACATTCAGTACTTC.

The rearrangement uses TRBV3-1 (or the pseudogene TRBV3-2) and TRBJ2-2; unclear D gene. Trimming took off 4 bases at V and 8 bases at J, with 11 bases between the two ends. Germline-derived CDR1 and CDR2 are LGHDT and YNNKEL (reference sequence). The CDR3 totals 13 residues. CDR3 protein: CASSPFTRGELFF. DNA of the CDR3: TGTGCCAGCAGCCCATTCACCAGGGGGGAGCTGTTTTTT.

J is TRBJ1-2 and V is TRBV9; a weak D match, TRBD1 (5 bases). The V gene lost 4 bases and the J gene lost 2 bases, with 21 bases spanning the gap. Germline assignment: CDR1 SGDLS and CDR2 YYNGEE. CDR3 size: 17 residues. The CDR3 nucleotides are TGTGCCAGCAGCCCAGGGTTAGGCCGGCGGGGAAACTATGGCTACACCTTC. Amino acid sequence: CASSPGLGRRGNYGYTF.

The rearrangement uses TRBV19 and TRBJ2-1, with TRBD1 matching over 8 bases. Germline V CDR1 and CDR2: LNHDA, SQIVND (reference sequence). V dropped 7 bases and J dropped 6; count of bases not matched to a gene: 8. The CDR3 has 14 amino acids. The CDR3 sequence is CASTRTGRGNEQFF. As DNA, the CDR3 is TGTGCCAGTACCAGGACAGGGAGAGGCAATGAGCAGTTCTTC. Filled out from reference TRBV19 and TRBJ2-1, the complete variable domain reads DGGITQSPKYLFRKEGQNVTLSCEQNLNHDAMYWYRQDPGQGLRLIYYSQIVNDFQKGDIAEGYSVSREKKESFPLTVTSAQKNPTAFYLCASTRTGRGNEQFFGPGTRLTVL.

V is TRBV7-8 and J is TRBJ2-7; 11 bases line up with TRBD2. CDR3 length: 16 amino acids. CDR1 SGHVS and CDR2 FQNEAQ come from the germline V gene. After removal of 0 bases from V and 5 bases from J, the junction contained 6 bases not matched to a gene. CDR3 DNA sequence: TGTGCCAGCAGCTTAGCGACCGCTAGCGGGAGGCACGAGCAGTACTTC. Residues: CASSLATASGRHEQYF.

The chain recombines TRBV27 with TRBJ2-1, with TRBD1 matching 8 bases. The CDR3 length is 15 residues. CDR1 is MNHEY and CDR2 is SMNVEV in the germline V gene (reference sequence). V gave up 6 bases and J gave up 2 bases; unmatched junction bases: 6. The CDR3 region has the DNA TGTGCCAGCAGCATCGGACAGGGCCCCTACAATGAGCAGTTCTTC. Encoded protein: CASSIGQGPYNEQFF.

This clone was seen a handful of times. V gene TRBV29-1 combines with J gene TRBJ2-3; 9 nucleotides line up with TRBD2. V trimming: 3 bases; J trimming: 2 bases; junction bases outside the gene matches: 9. This CDR3 spans 16 amino acids. Germline V gene sequence: CDR1 SQVTM, CDR2 ANQGSEA. CDR3 sequence (DNA): TGCAGCGTTGAGGGAGTAGCGGGAGAAGCCACAGATACGCAGTATTTT. Its translation is CSVEGVAGEATDTQYF.

The chain joins TRBV6-2 or TRBV6-3 to TRBJ2-7; 9 bases are a match to TRBD1. V was clipped by 6 bases and J by 6 bases; unmatched bases: 12. This CDR3 is 15 amino acids long. CDR1 is MNHEY, CDR2 SVGEGT, per germline. Written as DNA, the CDR3 is TGTGCCAGCAGCCCTCTCCGGGACAGGGCTTCCGAGCAGTACTTC. Its protein product is CASSPLRDRASEQYF.

The V call is TRBV11-1, the J call TRBJ1-1; perhaps TRBD1 as D (5 bases). Germline V gene lookup returns CDR1 SGHAT and CDR2 FQDESV (reference sequence). Trimming stripped 5 bases from V and 1 base from J, with 17 bases between. This CDR3 contains 16 residues. The CDR3 DNA follows: TGTGCCAGCAGCAGACGTCCGGGACTGGGGAACACTGAAGCTTTCTTT. As protein: CASSRRPGLGNTEAFF.

This clone was detected ten times or more. The gene calls are TRBV4-1 and TRBJ2-2; 7 nucleotides align to TRBD2. There are 17 residues in the CDR3. Germline V gives CDR1 MGHRA, CDR2 YSYEKL. V lost 4 bases, J lost 5 bases, and 13 bases stayed unmatched. The CDR3 sequence is CASSLSGSGGGTGELFF. The CDR3 coding sequence is TGCGCCAGCAGCCTTTCTGGATCGGGGGGAGGGACCGGGGAGCTGTTTTTT.